A selection of T cell receptor beta chains follows, all from one sample in a study of T cells in Graves' hyperthyroidism and ophthalmopathy. TCRdb analysed the multiplex PCR reads with MiXCR anew, one entry per CDR3 protein. The sample lists approximately 520,000 distinct CDR3 sequences; under 25% were seen once. Sequences were obtained from blood. Receptors were obtained from a man aged 18-30 years with Graves' hyperthyroidism. Both conserved end residues are part of each CDR3. The order of the fields is CDR3 protein, CDR3 DNA, D gene, V gene, J gene, clone size. D genes are given only for firm matches. Only some rows state a clone size, as once, few, many or a class for expanded clones.

CDR3aa: CASSQAGVRAGELFF; CDR3nt: TGTGCCAGCAGCCAAGCTGGGGTTCGTGCCGGGGAGCTGTTTTTT; d_gene: NA; v_gene: TRBV14; j_gene: TRBJ2-2; abundance: many
CDR3aa: CASSQDPGTLKYGYTF; CDR3nt: TGCGCCAGCAGCCAAGATCCCGGGACACTTAAATATGGCTACACCTTC; d_gene: NA; v_gene: TRBV4-1; j_gene: TRBJ1-2; abundance: NA
CDR3aa: CASSFSDRAQETQYF; CDR3nt: TGTGCCAGCAGTTTTTCGGACAGGGCCCAAGAGACCCAGTACTTC; d_gene: TRBD1; v_gene: TRBV28; j_gene: TRBJ2-5; abundance: many
CDR3aa: CASSSHRGKVNEQYF; CDR3nt: TGTGCCAGCAGTTCGCACAGGGGAAAGGTTAACGAGCAGTACTTC; d_gene: TRBD1; v_gene: TRBV12-3/TRBV12-4; j_gene: TRBJ2-7; abundance: few
CDR3aa: CASSGTSRTEAFF; CDR3nt: TGTGCCAGCAGTGGGACTAGTCGCACTGAAGCTTTCTTT; d_gene: NA; v_gene: TRBV6-1; j_gene: TRBJ1-1; abundance: NA
CDR3aa: CASSLGQTTYGYTF; CDR3nt: TGCGCCAGCAGCTTGGGCCAGACTACGTATGGCTACACCTTC; d_gene: NA; v_gene: TRBV5-1; j_gene: TRBJ1-2; abundance: NA
CDR3aa: CASSLQGNSEAFF; CDR3nt: TGTGCCAGCAGCTTACAGGGGAACTCTGAAGCTTTCTTT; d_gene: NA; v_gene: TRBV7-6; j_gene: TRBJ1-1; abundance: many
CDR3aa: CASSPRDRASQETQYF; CDR3nt: TGTGCCAGCAGCCCCCGTGACAGGGCATCCCAAGAGACCCAGTACTTC; d_gene: TRBD1; v_gene: TRBV7-6; j_gene: TRBJ2-5; abundance: many
CDR3aa: CASSAKTGGYEQYF; CDR3nt: TGTGCCAGCAGCGCGAAGACAGGGGGCTACGAGCAGTACTTC; d_gene: TRBD1; v_gene: TRBV9; j_gene: TRBJ2-7; abundance: many
CDR3aa: CASSSQQSSYEQYF; CDR3nt: TGCGCCAGCAGCTCCCAGCAAAGCTCCTACGAGCAGTACTTC; d_gene: NA; v_gene: TRBV5-1; j_gene: TRBJ2-7; abundance: NA
CDR3aa: CASSQSLTPAETQYF; CDR3nt: TGCGCCAGCAGCCAAAGCCTGACCCCCGCAGAGACCCAGTACTTC; d_gene: NA; v_gene: TRBV4-1; j_gene: TRBJ2-5; abundance: many
CDR3aa: CASSPGQAVYEQYF; CDR3nt: TGTGCCAGTAGTCCGGGACAGGCGGTCTACGAGCAGTACTTC; d_gene: TRBD1; v_gene: TRBV19; j_gene: TRBJ2-7; abundance: many
CDR3aa: CASEEGAGTEAFF; CDR3nt: TGTGCCAGCGAAGAAGGCGCGGGAACTGAAGCTTTCTTT; d_gene: NA; v_gene: TRBV2; j_gene: TRBJ1-1; abundance: many
CDR3aa: CASSSPGTGHYEQYF; CDR3nt: TGTGCCAGCAGTTCCCCAGGGACAGGGCACTACGAGCAGTACTTC; d_gene: TRBD1; v_gene: TRBV12-3/TRBV12-4; j_gene: TRBJ2-7; abundance: NA